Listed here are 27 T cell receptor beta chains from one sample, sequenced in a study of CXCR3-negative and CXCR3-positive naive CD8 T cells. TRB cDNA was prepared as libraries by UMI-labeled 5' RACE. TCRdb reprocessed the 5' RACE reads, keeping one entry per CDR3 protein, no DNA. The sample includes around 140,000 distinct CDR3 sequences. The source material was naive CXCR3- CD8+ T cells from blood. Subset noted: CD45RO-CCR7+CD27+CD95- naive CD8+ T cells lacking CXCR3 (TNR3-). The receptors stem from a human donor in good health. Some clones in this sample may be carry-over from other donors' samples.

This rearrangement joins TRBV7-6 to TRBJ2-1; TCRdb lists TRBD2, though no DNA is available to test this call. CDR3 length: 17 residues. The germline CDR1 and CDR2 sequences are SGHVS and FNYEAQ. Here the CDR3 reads CASSVLAGVEWGNEQFF.

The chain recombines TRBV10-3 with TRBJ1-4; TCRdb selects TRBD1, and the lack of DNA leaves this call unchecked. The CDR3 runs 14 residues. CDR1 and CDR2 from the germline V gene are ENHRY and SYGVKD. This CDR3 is CAISEGTGDEKLFF.

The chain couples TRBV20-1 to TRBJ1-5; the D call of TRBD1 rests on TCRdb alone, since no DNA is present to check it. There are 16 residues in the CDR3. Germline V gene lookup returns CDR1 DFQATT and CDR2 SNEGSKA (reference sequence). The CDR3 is CSASSQGRQSNQPQHF.

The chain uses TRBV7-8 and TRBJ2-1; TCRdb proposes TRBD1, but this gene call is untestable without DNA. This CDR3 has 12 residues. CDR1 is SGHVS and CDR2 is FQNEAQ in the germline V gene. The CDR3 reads CASSSGGHEQFF.

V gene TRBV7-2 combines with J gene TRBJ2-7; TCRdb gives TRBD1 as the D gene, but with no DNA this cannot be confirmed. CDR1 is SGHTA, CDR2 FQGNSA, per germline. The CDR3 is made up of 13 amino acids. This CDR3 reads CASSLVGRIEQYF.

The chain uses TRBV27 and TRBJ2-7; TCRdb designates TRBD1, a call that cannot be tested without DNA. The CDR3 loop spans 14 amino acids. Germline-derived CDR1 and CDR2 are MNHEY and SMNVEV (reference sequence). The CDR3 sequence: CASSLWGQTYEQYF.

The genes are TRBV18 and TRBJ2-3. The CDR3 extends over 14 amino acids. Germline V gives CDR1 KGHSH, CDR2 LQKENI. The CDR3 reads CASSDALRTDTQYF.

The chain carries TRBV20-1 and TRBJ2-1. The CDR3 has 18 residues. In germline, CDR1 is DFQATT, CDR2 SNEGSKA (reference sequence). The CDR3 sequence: CSAVGRVATGASYNEQFF.

CDR3 loop: CASGGYNQPQHF. The gene calls are TRBV19 and TRBJ1-5; TCRdb calls TRBD1, which cannot be checked without DNA. The CDR3 length is 12 residues. Germline V gene sequence: CDR1 LNHDA, CDR2 SQIVND (reference sequence).

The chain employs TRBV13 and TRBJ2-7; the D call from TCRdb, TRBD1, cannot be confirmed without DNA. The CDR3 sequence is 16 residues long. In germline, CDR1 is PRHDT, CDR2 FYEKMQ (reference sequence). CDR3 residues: CASSFSGTGASYEQYF.

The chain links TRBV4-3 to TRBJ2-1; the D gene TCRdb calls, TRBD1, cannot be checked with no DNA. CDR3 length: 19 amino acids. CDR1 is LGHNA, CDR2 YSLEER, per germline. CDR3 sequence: CASSQASFLGAGSYNEQLF.

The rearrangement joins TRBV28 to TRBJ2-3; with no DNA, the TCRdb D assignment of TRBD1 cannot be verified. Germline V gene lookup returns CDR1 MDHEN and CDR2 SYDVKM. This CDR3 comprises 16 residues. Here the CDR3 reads CASSFSGQGTTDTQYF.

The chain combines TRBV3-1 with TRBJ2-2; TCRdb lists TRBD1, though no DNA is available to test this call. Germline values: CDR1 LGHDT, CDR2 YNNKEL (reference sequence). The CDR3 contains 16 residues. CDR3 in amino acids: CASTPVGPGNTGELFF.

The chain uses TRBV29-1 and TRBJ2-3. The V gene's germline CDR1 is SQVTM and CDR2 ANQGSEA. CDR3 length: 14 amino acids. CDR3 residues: CSVATLSSTDTQYF.

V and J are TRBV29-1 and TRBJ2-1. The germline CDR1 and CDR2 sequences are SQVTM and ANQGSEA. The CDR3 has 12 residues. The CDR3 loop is CSVELLYNEQFF.

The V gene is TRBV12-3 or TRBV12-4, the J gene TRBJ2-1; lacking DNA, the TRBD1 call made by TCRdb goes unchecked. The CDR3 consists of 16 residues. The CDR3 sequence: CASSGGHQVPYNEQFF.

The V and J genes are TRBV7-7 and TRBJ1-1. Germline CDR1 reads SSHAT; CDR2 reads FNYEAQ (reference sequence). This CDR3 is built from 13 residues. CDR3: CASCLGWSTEAFF.

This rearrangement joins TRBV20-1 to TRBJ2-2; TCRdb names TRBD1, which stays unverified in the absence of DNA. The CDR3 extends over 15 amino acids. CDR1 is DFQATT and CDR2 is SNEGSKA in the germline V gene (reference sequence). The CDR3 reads CSARRDRVESGELFF.

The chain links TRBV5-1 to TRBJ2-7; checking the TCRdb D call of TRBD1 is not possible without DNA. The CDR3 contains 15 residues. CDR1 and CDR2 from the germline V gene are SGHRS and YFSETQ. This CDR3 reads CASSYAQGGTSEQYF.

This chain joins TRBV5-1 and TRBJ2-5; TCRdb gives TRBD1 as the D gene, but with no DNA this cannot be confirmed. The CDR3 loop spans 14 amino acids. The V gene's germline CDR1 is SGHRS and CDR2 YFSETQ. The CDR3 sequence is CASSFGQGEETQYF.

This CDR3 is CASSLSLAYEQYF. This chain uses TRBV28 with TRBJ2-7. The CDR3 is made up of 13 amino acids. In germline, CDR1 is MDHEN, CDR2 SYDVKM.

CDR3 sequence reads: CASSDRGGTGELFF. The chain employs TRBV5-1 and TRBJ2-2; the TCRdb D gene call, TRBD2, has no DNA to confirm it. Germline V gives CDR1 SGHRS, CDR2 YFSETQ. The CDR3 runs 14 residues.

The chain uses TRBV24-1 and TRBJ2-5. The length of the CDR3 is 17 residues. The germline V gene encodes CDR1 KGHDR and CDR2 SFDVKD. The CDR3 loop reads CATSDYGETSYQETQYF.

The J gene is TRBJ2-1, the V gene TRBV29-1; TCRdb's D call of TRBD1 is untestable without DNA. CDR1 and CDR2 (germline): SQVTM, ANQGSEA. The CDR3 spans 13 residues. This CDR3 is CSVESGAYNEQFF.

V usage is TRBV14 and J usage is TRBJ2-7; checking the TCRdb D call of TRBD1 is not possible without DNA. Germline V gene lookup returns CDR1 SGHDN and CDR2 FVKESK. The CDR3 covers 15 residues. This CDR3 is CASSQDRSGAFEQYF.

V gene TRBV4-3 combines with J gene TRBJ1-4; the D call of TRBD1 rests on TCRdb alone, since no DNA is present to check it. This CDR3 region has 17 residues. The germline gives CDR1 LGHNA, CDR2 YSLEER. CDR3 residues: CASSQDRQGTTNEKLFF.

The chain's CDR3 is CAISELAGGNTDTQYF. The gene calls are TRBV10-3 and TRBJ2-3; TCRdb returns TRBD2, unconfirmable since there is no DNA. Germline V CDR1 and CDR2: ENHRY, SYGVKD. The CDR3 runs to 16 residues.